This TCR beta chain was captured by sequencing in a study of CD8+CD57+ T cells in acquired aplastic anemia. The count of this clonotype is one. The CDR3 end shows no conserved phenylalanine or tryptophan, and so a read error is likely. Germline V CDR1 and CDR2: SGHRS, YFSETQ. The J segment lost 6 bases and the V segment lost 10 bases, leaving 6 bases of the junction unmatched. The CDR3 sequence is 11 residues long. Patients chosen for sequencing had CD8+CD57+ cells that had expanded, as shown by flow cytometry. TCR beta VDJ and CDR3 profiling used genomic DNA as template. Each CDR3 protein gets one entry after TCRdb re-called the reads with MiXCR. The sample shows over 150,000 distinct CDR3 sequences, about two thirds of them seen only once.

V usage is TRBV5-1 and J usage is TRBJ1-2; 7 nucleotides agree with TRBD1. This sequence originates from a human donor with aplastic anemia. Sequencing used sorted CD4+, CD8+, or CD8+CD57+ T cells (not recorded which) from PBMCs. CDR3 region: CASTGEDGYTL. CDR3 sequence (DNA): TGCGCCTCTACAGGGGAGGATGGCTACACCCTC.